This is a list of T cell receptor beta chains from one sample in a study of T cell repertoires in cytomegalovirus infection. For these receptors, no antigen is known. One entry per CDR3 protein results from TCRdb running MiXCR on the reads. Of around 130,000 distinct CDR3 sequences in the sample, around 25% were seen once. The specimen sequenced was PBMCs, sequenced either directly or after in vitro stimulation (not recorded which). These receptors came from a human donor in good health (CMV status not recorded). Some clones in this sample may be carry-over from other donors' samples. The CDR3 runs from the conserved cysteine through the conserved F or W. D genes are given only for firm matches. Clone size is shown for a subset of rows, as once, few, many or a class of expanded clone.

CDR3: CASSVVGREHYGYTF
DNA: TGTGCCAGTAGTGTGGTCGGCCGGGAGCACTATGGCTACACCTTC
size: few
J: TRBJ1-2
V: TRBV19
D: -

CDR3: CASSFRTPMAGELFF
DNA: TGTGCCAGCAGCTTCAGGACCCCGATGGCCGGGGAGCTGTTTTTT
size: -
J: TRBJ2-2
V: TRBV11-3
D: -

CDR3: CSARVFIPAGTDTQYF
DNA: TGCAGTGCTAGAGTCTTTATACCGGCAGGCACAGATACGCAGTATTTT
size: few
J: TRBJ2-3
V: TRBV20-1
D: -

CDR3: CASTRTGSTDTQYF
DNA: TGTGCCAGTACCAGGACAGGGAGCACAGATACGCAGTATTTT
size: few
J: TRBJ2-3
V: TRBV19
D: TRBD1

CDR3: CASSFVAGGRNEQFF
DNA: TGTGCCAGCAGTTTTGTTGCGGGAGGTAGAAATGAGCAGTTCTTC
size: -
J: TRBJ2-1
V: TRBV28
D: TRBD2

CDR3: CASSYPGQNYGYTF
DNA: TGTGCCAGCAGCTATCCGGGACAAAACTATGGCTACACCTTC
size: -
J: TRBJ1-2
V: TRBV7-2
D: -

CDR3: CASSLEQTFFGTDTQYF
DNA: TGTGCCAGCAGCTTAGAACAAACGTTCTTTGGGACAGATACGCAGTATTTT
size: few
J: TRBJ2-3
V: TRBV11-2
D: -

CDR3: CASSPQGILNQPQHF
DNA: TGTGCCAGCAGTCCCCAAGGAATTCTAAATCAGCCCCAGCATTTT
size: -
J: TRBJ1-5
V: TRBV6-8
D: -

CDR3: CASSPDRGTGGYTF
DNA: TGTGCCAGCAGCCCGGACAGGGGAACAGGTGGCTACACCTTC
size: many
J: TRBJ1-2
V: TRBV7-2
D: TRBD1

CDR3: CASSRPGTGPPLAKNIQYF
DNA: TGCGCCAGCAGCCGGCCCGGGACAGGGCCACCATTAGCCAAAAACATTCAGTACTTC
size: few
J: TRBJ2-4
V: TRBV5-1
D: TRBD1

CDR3: CASTQGTGDTDTQYF
DNA: TGTGCCAGCACCCAGGGGACAGGGGACACAGATACGCAGTATTTT
size: many
J: TRBJ2-3
V: TRBV12-3/TRBV12-4
D: TRBD1

CDR3: CASSPLSGQGAHTQYF
DNA: TGTGCCAGCAGTCCCCTCTCGGGACAGGGGGCACATACGCAGTATTTT
size: many
J: TRBJ2-3
V: TRBV6-1
D: TRBD1

CDR3: CASSEELGGYTQYF
DNA: TGTGCCAGCAGTGAAGAACTAGGAGGGTATACGCAGTATTTT
size: -
J: TRBJ2-3
V: TRBV6-1
D: -

CDR3: CASSRERDNSPLHF
DNA: TGTGCCAGCTCACGGGAGAGGGATAATTCACCCCTCCACTTT
size: few
J: TRBJ1-6
V: TRBV5-4
D: -

CDR3: CASSPPGSPFDTQYF
DNA: TGTGCCAGCTCACCACCCGGCAGCCCGTTCGATACGCAGTATTTT
size: -
J: TRBJ2-3
V: TRBV18
D: -

CDR3: CASSPTDEKLFF
DNA: TGTGCCAGCAGCCCCACAGATGAAAAACTGTTTTTT
size: -
J: TRBJ1-4
V: TRBV7-9
D: -

CDR3: CASSPDRREIQYF
DNA: TGTGCCAGCAGCCCAGACCGTCGCGAGATCCAGTACTTC
size: many
J: TRBJ2-5
V: TRBV7-2
D: -

CDR3: CASRPGPMNTEAFF
DNA: TGTGCCAGTAGACCGGGACCGATGAACACTGAAGCTTTCTTT
size: few
J: TRBJ1-1
V: TRBV19
D: -

CDR3: CASSPGTQRYGYTF
DNA: TGTGCCAGCAGCCCCGGGACACAACGCTATGGCTACACCTTC
size: -
J: TRBJ1-2
V: TRBV7-6
D: -

CDR3: CASSLIQGLVNEQFF
DNA: TGTGCCAGCAGCCTAATCCAAGGGTTGGTGAATGAGCAGTTCTTC
size: -
J: TRBJ2-1
V: TRBV6-2/TRBV6-3
D: -

CDR3: CASSILGGASNYGYTF
DNA: TGTGCCAGTAGTATATTAGGGGGGGCCAGCAACTATGGCTACACCTTC
size: -
J: TRBJ1-2
V: TRBV19
D: -

CDR3: CASSRPTGTSYNEQFF
DNA: TGCGCCAGCAGCCGCCCTACCGGGACTAGTTACAATGAGCAGTTCTTC
size: -
J: TRBJ2-1
V: TRBV4-1
D: TRBD2

CDR3: CASSYSKGQGLDGYTF
DNA: TGTGCCAGCAGTTACTCGAAGGGACAGGGCTTGGATGGCTACACCTTC
size: -
J: TRBJ1-2
V: TRBV6-5
D: TRBD1

CDR3: CASTKEGGYTEAFF
DNA: TGTGCCAGCACGAAGGAGGGGGGCTACACTGAAGCTTTCTTT
size: -
J: TRBJ1-1
V: TRBV12-3/TRBV12-4
D: -

CDR3: CASSYAGSGNEQFF
DNA: TGTGCCAGCAGTTACGCCGGGAGTGGCAATGAGCAGTTCTTC
size: -
J: TRBJ2-1
V: TRBV6-2/TRBV6-3
D: -

CDR3: CASSFRQVAYGYTF
DNA: TGTGCCAGCAGCTTTCGACAGGTAGCCTATGGCTACACCTTC
size: many
J: TRBJ1-2
V: TRBV7-2
D: -

CDR3: CASSLFGREAQRGETQYF
DNA: TGTGCCAGCAGCTTGTTTGGTCGGGAGGCCCAAAGGGGGGAGACCCAGTACTTC
size: few
J: TRBJ2-5
V: TRBV5-6
D: -

CDR3: CASSPRDTISTDTQYF
DNA: TGTGCCAGCTCACCCCGGGACACAATAAGCACAGATACGCAGTATTTT
size: few
J: TRBJ2-3
V: TRBV18
D: -

CDR3: CASSLRPVNTEAFF
DNA: TGTGCCAGCAGCTTAAGGCCGGTGAACACTGAAGCTTTCTTT
size: -
J: TRBJ1-1
V: TRBV11-3
D: -

CDR3: CASSNRENWETQYF
DNA: TGTGCCAGCAGTAATCGGGAGAATTGGGAGACCCAGTACTTC
size: -
J: TRBJ2-5
V: TRBV7-2
D: -

CDR3: CSADWGQGSGSPLHF
DNA: TGCAGTGCAGACTGGGGTCAGGGGTCTGGTTCACCCCTCCACTTT
size: -
J: TRBJ1-6
V: TRBV20-1
D: -

CDR3: CASSLGTGGQGTQYF
DNA: TGTGCCAGCAGCTTAGGGACAGGGGGCCAGGGGACCCAGTACTTC
size: many
J: TRBJ2-5
V: TRBV7-2
D: TRBD1

CDR3: CASGFGQGVNQPQHF
DNA: TGTGCTAGTGGTTTTGGCCAGGGGGTAAATCAGCCCCAGCATTTT
size: -
J: TRBJ1-5
V: TRBV12-5
D: TRBD1

CDR3: CASSRPGRRETQYF
DNA: TGTGCCAGCAGTCGACCGGGGAGGCGAGAGACCCAGTACTTC
size: few
J: TRBJ2-5
V: TRBV27
D: -

CDR3: CASSWTNNWGEQFF
DNA: TGCGCCAGCAGTTGGACAAACAACTGGGGTGAGCAGTTCTTC
size: -
J: TRBJ2-1
V: TRBV5-1
D: -

CDR3: CASSEASGTSGRARETQYF
DNA: TGTGCCAGCAGTGAAGCTTCAGGGACTAGCGGGAGGGCCCGAGAGACCCAGTACTTC
size: -
J: TRBJ2-5
V: TRBV6-1
D: TRBD2

CDR3: CASRSSGQPWTEAFF
DNA: -
size: few
J: TRBJ1-1
V: TRBV28
D: -

CDR3: CASSGHRPTNEKLFF
DNA: TGTGCCAGCAGCGGACACAGGCCTACTAATGAAAAACTGTTTTTT
size: -
J: TRBJ1-4
V: TRBV7-9
D: -

CDR3: CASSLLGVGELFF
DNA: TGCGCCAGCAGCTTGCTGGGCGTCGGGGAGCTGTTTTTT
size: -
J: TRBJ2-2
V: TRBV5-1
D: -

CDR3: CASGTAGTNEAFF
DNA: TGTGCCAGCGGGACGGCAGGCACAAATGAAGCTTTCTTT
size: many
J: TRBJ1-1
V: TRBV7-2
D: -

CDR3: CASSTRGASGRNTGELFF
DNA: TGTGCCAGCAGCACCCGGGGGGCTAGCGGGAGGAACACCGGGGAGCTGTTTTTT
size: -
J: TRBJ2-2
V: TRBV7-9
D: TRBD2

CDR3: CASSLYRTAALGGYTF
DNA: TGTGCCAGCAGTTTATATAGGACAGCAGCCCTGGGGGGCTACACCTTC
size: -
J: TRBJ1-2
V: TRBV27
D: -

CDR3: CASSEQEAGTNEQFF
DNA: TGTGCCAGCAGTGAACAGGAAGCGGGAACCAATGAGCAGTTCTTC
size: few
J: TRBJ2-1
V: TRBV2
D: TRBD2

CDR3: CASSQDPRDQPQHF
DNA: TGCGCCAGCAGCCAAGATCCCAGGGATCAGCCCCAGCATTTT
size: few
J: TRBJ1-5
V: TRBV4-1
D: -

CDR3: CAIRSGAGPNTEAFF
DNA: TGTGCCATCAGGTCGGGCGCGGGGCCGAACACTGAAGCTTTCTTT
size: -
J: TRBJ1-1
V: TRBV10-3
D: -

CDR3: CSTSGRAGTDTQYF
DNA: TGCAGCACTAGCGGGAGGGCCGGCACAGATACGCAGTATTTT
size: few
J: TRBJ2-3
V: TRBV29-1
D: TRBD2

CDR3: CASSVGPGGTQYF
DNA: TGTGCCAGTAGTGTCGGTCCGGGAGGGACCCAGTACTTC
size: -
J: TRBJ2-5
V: TRBV19
D: TRBD2

CDR3: CASSRGQGAADTEAFF
DNA: TGTGCCAGCAGCCGCGGACAGGGGGCTGCGGACACTGAAGCTTTCTTT
size: many
J: TRBJ1-1
V: TRBV7-2
D: TRBD1

CDR3: CASSLGGLSRDTQYF
DNA: TGTGCCAGCAGTCTTGGGGGGCTAAGTCGAGATACGCAGTATTTT
size: -
J: TRBJ2-3
V: TRBV12-3/TRBV12-4
D: -

CDR3: CVSSLAQWDTQYF
DNA: TGTGTCAGCAGCTTAGCCCAGTGGGATACGCAGTATTTT
size: -
J: TRBJ2-3
V: TRBV7-6
D: -

CDR3: CASSRDRQYEQFF
DNA: TGTGCCAGCAGCCGAGACCGCCAATATGAGCAGTTCTTC
size: few
J: TRBJ2-1
V: TRBV6-5
D: -

CDR3: CASSPRSVAGNEQFF
DNA: TGTGCCAGCAGCCCCCGATCAGTAGCGGGCAATGAGCAGTTCTTC
size: -
J: TRBJ2-1
V: TRBV9
D: TRBD2